The present T cell receptor beta chain was sequenced within a study of vaccination effects on CD4 cells after COVID-19. Study-wide points: Limitations: small convalescent group and missing early post-infection timepoints. Pronounced clonal contraction occurred in clones induced by infection and by vaccine late after vaccination.

The sample holds a few counts of this clone. Its target is not known. Germline-derived CDR1 and CDR2 are KGHDR and SFDVKD. Trimming pared 4 bases from V and 7 bases from J, leaving 12 bases between. CDR3 size: 13 residues. Only in-frame clones appear in the TCRdb table, and some are missing; sequencing was by immunoSEQ multiplex PCR. The repertoire includes tens of thousands of clones, about 66% of them detected once, and about 8.4% sits in the top ten. Before sequencing took place, the ViraFEST assay used viral peptide pools to expand antigen-specific CD4+ T cells. With roughly 9 days of culture completed, CD4+ T cells were isolated. Each person got two doses of an mRNA SARS-CoV-2 vaccine, BNT162b2 or mRNA-1273. Prior SARS-CoV-2 infection was absent in the vaccine recipients, as shown by negative nucleocapsid antibodies. IL-2 medium was substituted for half the medium on days 3 and 7.

The sequencing here drew on CD4+ T cells from PBMCs cultured with SARS-CoV-2 spike peptides, taken after COVID-19 vaccination. The genes are TRBV24-1 and TRBJ1-1, with D possibly matching TRBD1 (5 bases). This TCR was recovered from a human donor who received a COVID-19 vaccine. The CDR3 DNA reads TGTGCCACCAGTGACCGGGACCTTCATGAAGCTTTCTTT. It yields the protein CATSDRDLHEAFF.